These T cell receptor beta chains were read from a single sample in a study of T-cell memory formation after mild COVID-19. TCRdb reanalysed the 5' RACE reads using MiXCR and keeps one entry per CDR3 protein. Among about 270,000 distinct CDR3 sequences listed, 15% to 20% were seen once. The sample comprised PBMCs or a T cell subset sorted from them (not recorded which). The receptors stem from a man younger than 35 who had mild COVID-19 (a few samples of this study predate the infection). Cell type and time point are not known. Each CDR3 is given without its conserved first and last residue. The order of the fields is clone size, V gene, CDR3 protein. Clone size is not always given. Where it is, it says once, few, many or a class for expanded clones.

>many|TRBV7-9
ASSPSYEQY
>few|TRBV6-6
ASSYPRQGYTGELF
>NA|TRBV6-2/TRBV6-3
ASCNAGVHQPQH
>few|TRBV7-3
ASSLIGGQTTEELF
>few|TRBV7-2
ASSLGGTNTGELF
>NA|TRBV4-2
ASSQDWAASETQY
>NA|TRBV9
ASSVGGEGNEQF
>NA|TRBV9
ASSVLPEDTQY
>few|TRBV20-1
SARRAYLIGNQPQH
>NA|TRBV7-9
ASSLGSRADTEAF
>NA|TRBV7-9
ASSDGDEGVIHGYT
>few|TRBV2
ASSEGGLTDTQY
>NA|TRBV7-2
ASRWGHGNTEAF
>NA|TRBV2
ASSDLTGKNTGELF
>few|TRBV5-1
ASTPGGSETQY
>NA|TRBV4-3
ASSQDPHPARDPSYGYT
>NA|TRBV12-3/TRBV12-4
ASSLARTREY
>few|TRBV29-1
SVAPGGEQF
>once|TRBV7-3
ASSKTGAIQETQY
>few|TRBV5-4
ASSLPSADTQY
>NA|TRBV5-1
ASSLAGPSAGTDTQY
>few|TRBV5-1
ASSLGNDGELF
>NA|TRBV2
AGTGEEFTEAF
>NA|TRBV7-2
ASSFLADAYEQY
>NA|TRBV5-1
ASSLGLAGGSTDTQY
>many|TRBV11-3
ASSFSGGYNEQF
>NA|TRBV7-3
ASSSADGYEQY
>NA|TRBV30
AWSVRTADDYT
>NA|TRBV15
ATSRGIGGHTGELF
>NA|TRBV5-1
ASSFPGTNTEAF
>few|TRBV7-2
ASSLGGREYDTQY
>few|TRBV7-9
ASSPAGTNDNEQF
>few|TRBV29-1
SVEDLGYRGFNTEAF
>many|TRBV10-3
AISETGQGYQETQY
>NA|TRBV2
ASSNSGQGGDTQY
>few|TRBV5-4
ASTRGGPSTDTQY
>few|TRBV20-1
SARAADSYEQY
>NA|TRBV18
ASSQTASGANVLT
>NA|TRBV29-1
SVRQDPYEQY
>many|TRBV7-6
ASSLGRLGSTQY
>NA|TRBV20-1
SARDGSRAEETQY
>NA|TRBV7-9
ASSLGVLQPQH
>NA|TRBV9
ASSPGTGTQY
>many|TRBV27
ASRRASGQETQY
>few|TRBV6-5
ASSYSRKGETQY
>few|TRBV10-3
AISRQGRSQETQY
>few|TRBV3-1
ASSQDLPSGGETQY
>few|TRBV6-5
ASSQAGGFHEQF
>NA|TRBV7-9
ASSSLGARSSYEQY
>NA|TRBV3-1
ASSLNGGALKETQY